This TCR beta chain derives from a study of T cells after yellow fever vaccination. Conversion of TCR transcripts into cDNA relied on 5'RACE template switching, which added a universal primer site and UMIs. TCRdb processed the 5' RACE reads anew with MiXCR; each CDR3 protein has one entry. This sample has 300,000 to 350,000 distinct CDR3 sequences, with 3.5% to 4.5% found just once. The germline CDR1 and CDR2 sequences are MNHEY and SMNVEV (reference sequence). This CDR3 comprises 15 residues. V dropped 6 bases and J dropped 5; count of bases not matched to a gene: 8. This clonotype was seen ten or more times.

V is TRBV27 and J is TRBJ1-1, with TRBD1 matching over 11 bases. The sequence was collected from a man aged 18 to 30 who received the YFV17D yellow fever vaccine. The sample in question was PBMCs, obtained 15 days after the yellow fever booster vaccination. DNA of the CDR3: TGTGCCAGCAGATCTGTCGGGACAGGGGGAACTGAAGCTTTCTTT. The encoded protein is CASRSVGTGGTEAFF.